The clone carrying this T cell receptor (beta chain) was detected ten times or more. This sample was taken from a study of response to subunit inactivated influenza vaccine. TCRdb re-called the RT-PCR reads with MiXCR, one entry per CDR3 protein. The sample includes about 480,000 distinct CDR3 sequences, over 25% of them seen just once. This sample comprised CD4+ T cells sorted from PBMCs, obtained 4 to 6 days after vaccination. The sequence was obtained from a man aged 50-59 years who received an inactivated influenza vaccine.

The CDR3 nucleotides read TGTGCCAGCAGCTTAGGGGTTGGGTTTGGGTCCACAGATACGCAGTATTTT. It is translated as CASSLGVGFGSTDTQYF. The chain uses TRBV11-2 and TRBJ2-3; D is ambiguous. This CDR3 region has 17 residues. V was cut by 1 base and J by 2 bases, with 16 bases left in between. Germline V lookup: CDR1 SGHAT, CDR2 FQNNGV. Filled out from reference TRBV11-2 and TRBJ2-3, the complete variable domain reads EAGVAQSPRYKIIEKRQSVAFWCNPISGHATLYWYQQILGQGPKLLIQFQNNGVVDDSQLPKDRFSAERLKGVDSTLKIQPAKLEDSAVYLCASSLGVGFGSTDTQYFGPGTRLTVL.